The clone carrying this T cell receptor beta chain was detected only a few times. Its cognate antigen is unknown. Before sequencing, viral peptide pools were used by the ViraFEST assay to expand antigen-specific CD4+ T cells. Cells that had been cultured for about 10 days were the source of isolated CD4+ T cells. Participants completed two doses of the BNT162b2 or mRNA-1273 vaccine. In culture with 10 IU/ml IL-2 and about 10 ug/ml peptides, PBMC were grown at 1.5 million to 2 million per well. This sample is part of a study of vaccination effects on CD4 cells after COVID-19. Study-wide results and limits: After vaccination, at late timepoints, clones induced by infection and by vaccine contracted markedly. Just 1 of 255 vaccine-induced clones in healthy recipients was cross-reactive.

Method: immunoSEQ multiplex PCR; TCRdb's copy keeps in-frame clones and lacks some. This table has fewer than 80,000 clones, around 70% appearing once. Trimming took off 4 bases at V and 2 bases at J, with 19 bases between the two ends. The germline V gene has CDR1 KGHDR and CDR2 SFDVKD. The CDR3 sequence is 18 residues long. The sample consisted of CD4+ T cells from PBMCs cultured with HCoV-229E spike peptides, taken after COVID-19 vaccination. J is TRBJ2-2 and V is TRBV24-1, with a weak D call TRBD1 (6 bases). This TCR was sampled from a human donor who received a COVID-19 vaccine. The DNA of the CDR3 is TGTGCCACCAGTGACTCCAGGGGTTCGAATCCTAACACCGGGGAGCTGTTTTTT. Its translation is CATSDSRGSNPNTGELFF.